This TCR beta chain was sequenced during a study of blood T cell repertoires in COVID-19. At the level of the study: T cells, B-cell-depleted T cells, or PBMCs provided the cDNA or gDNA that served as material.

With 3 bases clipped from V and 3 bases from J, the junction kept 7 bases outside the gene matches. The CDR3 extends over 15 amino acids. Germline V gene lookup returns CDR1 MNHEY and CDR2 SMNVEV (reference sequence). Patients from Seattle were sampled longitudinally, starting during active infection. The protocol was immunoSEQ multiplex PCR, while the TCRdb copy is restricted to in-frame clones and leaves out a portion. Of about 410,000 clones listed, about 89% are singletons. The chain links TRBV27 to TRBJ2-7; 8 bases map to TRBD2. The origin of this receptor is a woman in her forties with COVID-19, enrolled during active disease. The sample consisted of peripheral blood. The CDR3 DNA follows: TGTGCCAGCAGTTTCCCGGGGGGGACCCTCTACGAGCAGTACTTC. Its protein is CASSFPGGTLYEQYF.